A single sample is the source of the 10 T cell receptor beta chains below, sequenced in a study of blood T cell repertoires in COVID-19. Here immunoSEQ multiplex PCR was the method, and the copy in TCRdb shows in-frame clones only, minus some. The sample shows about 200,000 clones, about nine tenths of them seen only once. Sequencing was performed on peripheral blood. These receptors all stem from a man aged 55 to 70 who had recovered from COVID-19.

The V and J genes are TRBV5-1 and TRBJ1-1; weak D call: TRBD1 (6 bases). Trimming removed 3 bases from V and 0 bases from J, with 6 bases in between. CDR1 and CDR2 from the germline V gene are SGHRS and YFSETQ. CDR3 length equals 13 residues. The CDR3 reads CASSWTVNTEAFF. CDR3 in DNA: TGCGCCAGCAGCTGGACAGTGAACACTGAAGCTTTCTTT.

The CDR3 loop is CASSIAGSRTDTQYF. CDR3 DNA sequence: TGTGCCAGCAGTATAGCGGGGTCCCGCACAGATACGCAGTATTTT. This chain joins TRBV2 and TRBJ2-3; 8 bases match TRBD2. Trimming took 5 bases from V and 1 from J; bases not matched to a gene: 5. Germline CDR1 SNHLY, CDR2 FYNNEI. The CDR3 runs 15 residues.

The genes are TRBV25-1 and TRBJ2-1; 8 bases agree with TRBD2. In germline, CDR1 is MGHDK, CDR2 SYGVNS. V lost 3 bases, J lost 7 bases, and 8 bases stayed unmatched. The CDR3 has 15 amino acids. CDR3 protein: CASSDHGTSLNEQFF. DNA for the CDR3: TGTGCCAGCAGTGACCACGGGACTAGTTTAAATGAGCAGTTCTTC.

This clone was seen once. CDR3 loop: CASSSGTSGVIDIQYF. The CDR3 bases are TGTGCCAGCAGCTCAGGGACTAGCGGGGTGATTGACATTCAGTACTTC. V gene TRBV7-9 combines with J gene TRBJ2-4, with 13 bases identical to TRBD2. Germline CDR1 SEHNR, CDR2 FQNEAQ (reference sequence). The V segment lost 4 bases and the J segment 8 bases; nucleotides outside the gene matches: 8. The CDR3 loop spans 16 amino acids.

The gene calls are TRBV5-6 and TRBJ1-3; a weak D match, TRBD1 (5 bases). Between the trimmed V and J ends, which lost 4 bases and 4 bases, there was a span of 15 bases. The CDR3 spans 15 residues. From germline, CDR1 is SGHDT and CDR2 YYEEEE. DNA of the CDR3: TGTGCCAGCAGCAAAACAGGTTCCGCGGGAAACACCATATATTTT. This codes for CASSKTGSAGNTIYF.

Here the CDR3 reads CASSWTGYTGELFF. For the CDR3, the DNA is TGTGCCAGCAGCTGGACTGGTTACACCGGGGAGCTGTTTTTT. V usage is TRBV7-2 and J usage is TRBJ2-2; D is perhaps TRBD2 (5 bases). Trimming took 4 bases from V and 3 from J, leaving 9 bases between them. CDR1 is SGHTA, CDR2 FQGNSA, per germline. This CDR3 has 14 residues.

The chain recombines TRBV5-4 with TRBJ2-3, with 8 bases matching TRBD2. V shed 2 bases, J shed 2 bases, and the junction held 4 bases outside the gene matches. Germline CDR1 reads SGHNT; CDR2 reads YYREEE (reference sequence). The CDR3 runs 15 residues. CDR3 DNA: TGTGCCAGCAGCTTAAAAGCGGGAGCCACAGATACGCAGTATTTT. Translating it yields CASSLKAGATDTQYF.

This clone has only one observation. J is TRBJ2-1 and V is TRBV5-4, with TRBD2 matching 14 bases. Germline V gene lookup returns CDR1 SGHNT and CDR2 YYREEE (reference sequence). The CDR3 sequence is 14 residues long. After removal of 3 bases from V and 10 bases from J, the junction contained 3 bases not matched to a gene. For the CDR3, the DNA is TGTGCCAGCAGCTCGACTAGCGGGAGGGACGAGCAGTTCTTC. Its protein product is CASSSTSGRDEQFF.

This sequence joins TRBV27 and TRBJ2-1, with TRBD1 identical over 7 bases. In germline, CDR1 is MNHEY, CDR2 SMNVEV (reference sequence). This CDR3 has 15 amino acids. The ends lost 5 bases at V and 0 bases at J; junction bases unmatched: 4. In nucleotides, the CDR3 is TGTGCCAGCAGTCCCGACAGGGACTCCTACAATGAGCAGTTCTTC. This translates into CASSPDRDSYNEQFF.

The rearrangement joins TRBV5-1 to TRBJ1-4; 10 positions agree with TRBD1. Trimming removed 4 bases from V and 7 bases from J; junction bases left unmatched: 7. This CDR3 spans 15 amino acids. CDR1 is SGHRS, CDR2 YFSETQ, per germline. The CDR3 bases are TGCGCCAGCAGCACGACAGGGGGCGCGGGTGAAAAACTGTTTTTT. This codes for CASSTTGGAGEKLFF. The variable domain in full, completed from reference TRBV5-1 and TRBJ1-4, reads KAGVTQTPRYLIKTRGQQVTLSCSPISGHRSVSWYQQTPGQGLQFLFEYFSETQRNKGNFPGRFSGRQFSNSRSEMNVSTLELGDSALYLCASSTTGGAGEKLFFGSGTQLSVL.